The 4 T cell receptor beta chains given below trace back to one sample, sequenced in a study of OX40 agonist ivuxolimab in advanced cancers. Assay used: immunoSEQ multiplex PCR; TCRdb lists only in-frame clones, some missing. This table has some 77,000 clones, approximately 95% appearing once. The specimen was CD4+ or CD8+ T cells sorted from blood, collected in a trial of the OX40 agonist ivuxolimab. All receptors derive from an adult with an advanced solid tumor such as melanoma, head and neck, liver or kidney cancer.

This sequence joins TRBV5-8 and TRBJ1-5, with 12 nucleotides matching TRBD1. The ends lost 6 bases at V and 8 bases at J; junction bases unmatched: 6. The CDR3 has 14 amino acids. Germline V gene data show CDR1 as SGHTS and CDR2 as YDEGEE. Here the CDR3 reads CASNPGQGAEPQHF. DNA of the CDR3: TGTGCCAGCAACCCGGGACAGGGGGCTGAGCCCCAGCATTTT.

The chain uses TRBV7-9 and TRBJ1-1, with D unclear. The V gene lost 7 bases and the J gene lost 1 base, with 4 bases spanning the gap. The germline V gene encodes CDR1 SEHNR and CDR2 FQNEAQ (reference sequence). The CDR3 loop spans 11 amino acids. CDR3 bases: TGTGCCAGCACTAGGAACACTGAAGCTTTCTTT. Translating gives CASTRNTEAFF. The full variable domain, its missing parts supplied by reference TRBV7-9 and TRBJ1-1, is DTGVSQNPRHKITKRGQNVTFRCDPISEHNRLYWYRQTLGQGPEFLTYFQNEAQLEKSRLLSDRFSAERPKGSFSTLEIQRTEQGDSAMYLCASTRNTEAFFGQGTRLTVV.

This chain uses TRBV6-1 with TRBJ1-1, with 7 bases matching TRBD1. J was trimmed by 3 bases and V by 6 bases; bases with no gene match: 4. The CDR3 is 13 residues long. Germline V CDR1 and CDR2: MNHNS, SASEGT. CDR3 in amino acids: CASRSGGDTEAFF. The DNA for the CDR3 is TGTGCCAGCAGGTCAGGGGGGGACACTGAAGCTTTCTTT.

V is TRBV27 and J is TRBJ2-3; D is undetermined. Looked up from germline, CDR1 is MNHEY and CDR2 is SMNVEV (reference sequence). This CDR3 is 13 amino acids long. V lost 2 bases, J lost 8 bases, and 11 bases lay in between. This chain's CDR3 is CASSLGNLGTQYF. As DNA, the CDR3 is TGTGCCAGCAGTTTAGGGAATTTGGGTACGCAGTATTTT.